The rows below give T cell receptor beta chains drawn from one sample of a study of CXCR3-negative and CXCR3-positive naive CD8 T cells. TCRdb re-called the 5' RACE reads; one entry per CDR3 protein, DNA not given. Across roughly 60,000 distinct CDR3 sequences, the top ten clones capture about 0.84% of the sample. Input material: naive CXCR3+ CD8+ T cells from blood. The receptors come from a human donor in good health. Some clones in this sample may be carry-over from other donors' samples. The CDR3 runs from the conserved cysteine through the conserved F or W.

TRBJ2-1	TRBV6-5	CASSNLAGANNEQFF
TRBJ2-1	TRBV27	CASSLSSGLGEQFF
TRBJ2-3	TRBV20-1	CSARNIPSGATDTQYF
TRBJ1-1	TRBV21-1	CASSKAEGQNTEAFF
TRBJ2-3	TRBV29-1	CSVEAGLAGATDTQYF
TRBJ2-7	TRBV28	CASSLDLGQGTYEQYF
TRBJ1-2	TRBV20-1	CSAPLWSDYGYTF
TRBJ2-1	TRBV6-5	CASSYSSGPYNEQFF
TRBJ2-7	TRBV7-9	CASSHPERDEQYF
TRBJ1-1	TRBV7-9	CASSSRQGAMNTEAFF
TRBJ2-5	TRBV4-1	CASSQVPGETQYF
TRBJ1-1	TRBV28	CASSAEQGQRATEAFF
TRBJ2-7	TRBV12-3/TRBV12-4	CASSLATLEQYF
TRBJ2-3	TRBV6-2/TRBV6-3	CASSEPYPGGPTDTQYF
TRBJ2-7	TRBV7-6	CASSLVGQGAVDEQYF
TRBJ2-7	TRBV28	CASSLKYEQYF
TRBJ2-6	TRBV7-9	CASSLARGTSGGPLFGRVLTF
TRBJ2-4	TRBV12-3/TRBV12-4	CASTSNHQVDIQYF
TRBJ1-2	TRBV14	CASSPSGYGYTF
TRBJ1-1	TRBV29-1	CSVDDSLNTEAFF
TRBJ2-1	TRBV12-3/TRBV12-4	CASSIQGGGAYNEQFF
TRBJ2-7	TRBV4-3	CASSNDRGTAYEQYF
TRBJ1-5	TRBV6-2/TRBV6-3	CASTKYGQVGASNQPQHF
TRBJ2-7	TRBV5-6	CASSSRGLHYEQYF
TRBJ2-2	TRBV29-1	CSVVGANTGELFF